Below, 30 T cell receptor beta chains from the same sample are listed, as sequenced in a study of vaccination and CD4 T cells after COVID-19. Antigens for these TCRs are unknown. The Oncomine TCR Beta short-read assay generated sequence data from the DNA of cultured CD4+ T cells. TCRdb re-derived calls from the PCR reads in MiXCR, one entry per CDR3 protein. The sample includes around 8,300 distinct CDR3 sequences, around half of them seen just once. Treatment meaning: roughly ten-day PBMC culture with coronavirus spike peptide pools or control peptides (ViraFEST assay). Sequencing used CD4+ T cells from blood, cultured in vitro. The receptor source for this set is a human donor who had recovered from COVID-19.

The V gene is TRBV10-2, the J gene TRBJ2-7; 7 nucleotides line up with TRBD1. This CDR3 is 15 amino acids long. J was trimmed by 7 bases and V by 3 bases; bases with no gene match: 12. Germline values: CDR1 WSHSY, CDR2 SAAADI. CDR3 bases: TGCGCCAGCAGTGATAGAGTGGGACAGTCTATAGAGCAGTACTTC. Translating gives CASSDRVGQSIEQYF.

This clonotype turned up a few times. The chain joins TRBV7-2 to TRBJ1-5; D is uncertain. This CDR3 is built from 14 residues. V was trimmed by 5 bases and J by 2 bases, leaving 10 bases between them. Germline loops: CDR1 SGHTA, CDR2 FQGNSA. In DNA, the CDR3 is TGTGCCAGCAGCGTGTACAGAGGCAATCAGCCCCAGCATTTT. Translating it yields CASSVYRGNQPQHF. The full variable domain, in which reference TRBV7-2 and TRBJ1-5 provide the parts outside the CDR3, is GAGVSQSPSNKVTEKGKDVELRCDPISGHTALYWYRQSLGQGLEFLIYFQGNSAPDKSGLPSDRFSAERTGGSVSTLTIQRTQQEDSAVYLCASSVYRGNQPQHFGDGTRLSIL.

The count of this clonotype is one. The limits of the CDR3 on the DNA are not certain, so only TCRdb's listed CDR3 is given. The V call is TRBV7-9, the J call TRBJ1-2. The CDR3 spans 22 residues, counting both ends. Per germline, CDR1 SEHNR and CDR2 FQNEAQ (reference sequence). CDR3 loop: CASTNQTSMYLCATYINYGYTF.

The chain links TRBV12-3 or TRBV12-4 to TRBJ1-1; D unclear. The CDR3 has 16 residues. The V gene lost 1 base and the J gene lost 2 bases, with 14 bases spanning the gap. This chain's CDR3 is CASSLVGPWGNTEAFF. Written as DNA, the CDR3 is TGTGCCAGCAGTTTAGTCGGGCCTTGGGGAAACACTGAAGCTTTCTTT.

The V and J genes are TRBV4-2 and TRBJ1-6, with D possibly TRBD1 on 6 matching bases. Trimming shortened V by 3 bases and J by 10 bases, and 16 bases separated the two germline ends. The CDR3 sequence is 15 residues long. The V gene's germline CDR1 is LGHNA and CDR2 YNFKEQ. The CDR3 reads CASSQVVGGESPLHF. The CDR3 region has the DNA TGTGCCAGCAGCCAGGTTGTGGGGGGCGAATCACCCCTCCACTTT.

The rearrangement uses TRBV20-1 and TRBJ2-5, with a tentative D call TRBD1 (7 bases). Trimming took 1 base from V and 2 from J, leaving 17 bases between them. Germline CDR1 DFQATT, CDR2 SNEGSKA (reference sequence). The CDR3 runs 16 residues. The CDR3 here is CSARATPGGRQETQYF. The DNA of the CDR3 is TGCAGTGCTAGAGCTACCCCAGGGGGGAGGCAAGAGACCCAGTACTTC.

This clonotype was counted only a few times. V and J are TRBV2 and TRBJ1-2, with a weak D call TRBD1 (5 bases). Trimming took off 6 bases at V and 2 bases at J, with 10 bases between the two ends. Germline CDR1 and CDR2: SNHLY and FYNNEI. The CDR3 runs 13 residues. The CDR3 DNA is TGTGCCAGCAGGGCAGGGATGAACTATGGCTACACCTTC. Its translation is CASRAGMNYGYTF.

The sample holds one count of this clonotype. The V gene is TRBV6-5, the J gene TRBJ1-1; D perhaps matches TRBD1 (6 bases). The length of the CDR3 is 13 residues. The V end was cut by 4 bases, the J end by 6 bases, with 12 bases between. CDR1 is MNHEY and CDR2 is SVGAGI in the germline V gene. CDR3 in amino acids: CASSWGGSSEAFF. The CDR3 DNA reads as TGTGCCAGCAGTTGGGGGGGCAGCTCTGAAGCTTTCTTT.

The J gene is TRBJ1-1, the V gene TRBV7-3; D gene uncertain. Trimming took off 5 bases at V and 4 bases at J, with 11 bases between the two ends. The CDR3 length is 13 residues. The germline gives CDR1 SGHTA, CDR2 FQGTGA. The CDR3 region is CASSPPQSTEAFF. The CDR3 region has the DNA TGTGCCAGCAGCCCCCCCCAGAGCACTGAAGCTTTCTTT.

V usage is TRBV7-2 and J usage is TRBJ2-1; D gene ambiguous. V was pared by 3 bases and J by 4 bases, with 13 bases between. Germline V gene data show CDR1 as SGHTA and CDR2 as FQGNSA. The CDR3 is 15 residues long. The chain's CDR3 is CASSFRLDPYNEQFF. The DNA of the CDR3 is TGTGCCAGCAGCTTCCGCCTTGACCCGTACAATGAGCAGTTCTTC.

The rearrangement uses TRBV2 and TRBJ1-2; D may be TRBD1 (6 bases). The germline V gene has CDR1 SNHLY and CDR2 FYNNEI. Trimming left V 7 bases short and J 8 bases short, with 20 bases between. The CDR3 runs to 14 residues. DNA of the CDR3: TGTGCCAGCAAAACACAGGGAAATCTGGGGGGCTACACCTTC. Its translation: CASKTQGNLGGYTF.

About this clonotype: One junction end disagrees with the germline gene, perhaps due to a read error. This chain joins TRBV7-2 and TRBJ1-1; unclear D gene. The germline CDR1 and CDR2 sequences are SGHTA and FQGNSA. The CDR3 contains 13 residues. This CDR3 reads CVSSSTLNTEAFF. DNA of the CDR3: TGTGTCAGCAGCTCGACACTGAACACTGAAGCTTTCTTT.

V gene TRBV7-2 combines with J gene TRBJ2-5; D unclear. V shed 5 bases and J shed 4 bases, with 11 bases lying between them. The CDR3 contains 13 residues. The germline CDR1 and CDR2 sequences are SGHTA and FQGNSA. CDR3 nucleotide sequence: TGTGCCAGCAGCCGCACATGGGGAGAGACCCAGTACTTC. Encoded protein: CASSRTWGETQYF.

This chain connects TRBV7-2 to TRBJ2-2, with a tentative D call TRBD2 (6 bases). Trimming took 5 bases from V and 4 from J, leaving 11 bases between them. Germline V lookup: CDR1 SGHTA, CDR2 FQGNSA. This CDR3 contains 14 residues. CDR3 nucleotide sequence: TGTGCCAGCAGCGGAGGGGTCCGCACCGGGGAGCTGTTTTTT. Protein sequence: CASSGGVRTGELFF.

The V call is TRBV7-2, the J call TRBJ1-1; D gene unclear. Germline V gene lookup returns CDR1 SGHTA and CDR2 FQGNSA. V was cut by 5 bases and J by 4 bases, with 11 bases left in between. The CDR3 is 13 amino acids. The CDR3 DNA reads as TGTGCCAGCAGCCCCATCTTTATCACTGAAGCTTTCTTT. As protein: CASSPIFITEAFF. Based on the CDR3 plus reference TRBV7-2 and TRBJ1-1, the full variable domain is GAGVSQSPSNKVTEKGKDVELRCDPISGHTALYWYRQSLGQGLEFLIYFQGNSAPDKSGLPSDRFSAERTGGSVSTLTIQRTQQEDSAVYLCASSPIFITEAFFGQGTRLTVV.

The rearrangement links TRBV11-2 to TRBJ2-2; a weak D match, TRBD1 (5 bases). Germline lookup yields CDR1 SGHAT and CDR2 FQNNGV. V was cut by 2 bases and J by 1 base, with 8 bases left in between. This CDR3 has 15 residues. CDR3 nucleotide sequence: TGTGCCAGCAGCTTAACAGGACAGAACACCGGGGAGCTGTTTTTT. Residues: CASSLTGQNTGELFF.

The V call is TRBV4-1, the J call TRBJ2-5; 8 bases line up with TRBD2. V trimming: 0 bases; J trimming: 5 bases; junction bases outside the gene matches: 5. The germline CDR1 and CDR2 sequences are MGHRA and YSYEKL. There are 15 residues in the CDR3. The CDR3 DNA reads as TGCGCCAGCAGCCAAGATACAGCGGGAGCGGAGACCCAGTACTTC. Protein product: CASSQDTAGAETQYF.

The CDR3 DNA is TGTGCCAGCAGCTCTAAAGCCCTCAGGGGTGGTAACTATGGCTACACCTTC. This sequence encodes CASSSKALRGGNYGYTF. The chain uses TRBV5-4 and TRBJ1-2, with D tentatively TRBD1 (6 bases). V gave up 3 bases and J gave up 1 base, with 19 bases separating them. The CDR3 has 17 residues. Germline CDR1 reads SGHNT; CDR2 reads YYREEE (reference sequence). The whole variable domain, remainder taken from reference TRBV5-4 and TRBJ1-2, is ETGVTQSPTHLIKTRGQQVTLRCSSQSGHNTVSWYQQALGQGPQFIFQYYREEENGRGNFPPRFSGLQFPNYSSELNVNALELDDSALYLCASSSKALRGGNYGYTFGSGTRLTVV.

This clonotype came up a few times. The genes are TRBV6-5 and TRBJ1-2; D ambiguous. Trimming took off 0 bases at V and 4 bases at J, with 3 bases between the two ends. There are 12 residues in the CDR3. Germline lookup yields CDR1 MNHEY and CDR2 SVGAGI. CDR3 amino acids: CASSYSVYGYTF. CDR3 in DNA: TGTGCCAGCAGTTACTCGGTCTATGGCTACACCTTC.

The chain is built from TRBV19 and TRBJ2-1; no firm D call. The germline V gene encodes CDR1 LNHDA and CDR2 SQIVND (reference sequence). This CDR3 region has 12 residues. Between the trimmed V and J ends, which lost 4 bases and 6 bases, there was a span of 7 bases. The CDR3 DNA reads as TGTGCCAGTAGTACTCTAATCAATGAGCAGTTCTTC. Translation: CASSTLINEQFF.

The chain employs TRBV18 and TRBJ1-2; D is undetermined. The CDR3 runs 13 residues. CDR1 is KGHSH, CDR2 LQKENI, per germline. Trimming took off 3 bases at V and 2 bases at J, with 7 bases between the two ends. CDR3 sequence reads: CASSPEQNYGYTF. CDR3 sequence (DNA): TGTGCCAGCTCACCTGAACAGAACTATGGCTACACCTTC.

The table lists this clonotype with a few counts. V usage is TRBV2 and J usage is TRBJ1-4; 8 positions agree with TRBD1. This CDR3 region has 12 residues. V lost 5 bases to trimming and J lost 13 bases; unmatched junction nucleotides: 6. The germline V gene encodes CDR1 SNHLY and CDR2 FYNNEI. The CDR3 reads CASSSDRGRLFF. Here the CDR3 DNA reads TGTGCCAGCAGTTCAGACAGGGGTAGACTGTTTTTT.

This clonotype has only one observation. J is TRBJ1-1 and V is TRBV7-9; D is perhaps TRBD1 (5 bases). The V gene's germline CDR1 is SEHNR and CDR2 FQNEAQ (reference sequence). The CDR3 runs 14 residues. Trimming stripped 5 bases from V and 3 bases from J, with 13 bases between. The CDR3 DNA is TGTGCCAGCAGCCGCGGGTCGGGGGACACTGAAGCTTTCTTT. Its translation is CASSRGSGDTEAFF.

There are a few counts of this clonotype. The gene calls are TRBV20-1 and TRBJ1-2; 12 positions match TRBD1. V was clipped by 5 bases and J by 4 bases; unmatched bases: 8. The germline V gene has CDR1 DFQATT and CDR2 SNEGSKA (reference sequence). The CDR3 has 15 amino acids. CDR3 residues: CSARRDRGRGYGYTF. CDR3 coding DNA: TGCAGTGCTCGACGGGACAGGGGGCGAGGCTATGGCTACACCTTC.

The count of this clonotype is one. The chain employs TRBV19 and TRBJ1-2; no definite D call. V gave up 3 bases and J gave up 5 bases, with 4 bases separating them. Germline loops: CDR1 LNHDA, CDR2 SQIVND (reference sequence). The CDR3 runs 11 residues. For the CDR3, the DNA is TGTGCCAGTAGTATGGGGTATGGCTACACCTTC. It codes for CASSMGYGYTF. Looking up the rest from reference TRBV19 and TRBJ1-2 gives the full variable domain: DGGITQSPKYLFRKEGQNVTLSCEQNLNHDAMYWYRQDPGQGLRLIYYSQIVNDFQKGDIAEGYSVSREKKESFPLTVTSAQKNPTAFYLCASSMGYGYTFGSGTRLTVV.

Judged by abundance, this clonotype is hyperexpanded. This sequence joins TRBV12-3 or TRBV12-4 and TRBJ1-6, with 8 bases matching TRBD1. The V segment lost 6 bases and the J segment 0 bases; nucleotides outside the gene matches: 10. CDR3 length: 18 amino acids. In nucleotides, the CDR3 is TGTGCCAGCAGCCGGACAGGGATCGGGAGCTCCTATAATTCACCCCTCCACTTT. Residues: CASSRTGIGSSYNSPLHF.

There are a few counts of this clonotype. The V call is TRBV6-2 or TRBV6-3, the J call TRBJ2-2; 8 nucleotides align to TRBD1. Trimming at V came to 4 bases and at J to 1 base, leaving 2 bases not matched to a gene. This CDR3 region has 15 residues. The V gene's germline CDR1 is MNHEY and CDR2 SVGEGT. The CDR3 protein is CASSLTGVNTGELFF. In DNA form, the CDR3 reads TGTGCCAGCAGTTTGACAGGGGTGAACACCGGGGAGCTGTTTTTT.

The V gene is TRBV7-2, the J gene TRBJ1-5; D is perhaps TRBD1 (5 bases). The V gene's germline CDR1 is SGHTA and CDR2 FQGNSA. Trimming left V 5 bases short and J 7 bases short, with 12 bases between. The CDR3 runs to 13 residues. CDR3 sequence reads: CASSPGFWQPQHF. The CDR3 coding sequence is TGTGCCAGCAGCCCAGGGTTTTGGCAGCCCCAGCATTTT.

The table lists this clonotype with a few counts. The chain is built from TRBV24-1 and TRBJ2-5, with TRBD2 as a possible D gene (7 bases). Germline CDR1 reads KGHDR; CDR2 reads SFDVKD. V was cut by 3 bases and J by 5 bases, with 18 bases left in between. This CDR3 region has 16 residues. Here the CDR3 DNA reads TGTGCCACCAGTGATGTTGGGAGGGGGGTGGAGGAGACCCAGTACTTC. Translating gives CATSDVGRGVEETQYF.

The rearrangement links TRBV2 to TRBJ1-2, with D uncertain. The V end lost 9 bases, the J end lost 9 bases, and 11 bases lay between the germline ends. Germline lookup yields CDR1 SNHLY and CDR2 FYNNEI. CDR3 length equals 10 residues. CDR3 nucleotide sequence: TGTGCCAGGAGGATGGGTAGCTACACCTTC. Translated: CARRMGSYTF.